A single sample is the source of the 10 T cell receptor beta chains below, sequenced in a study of blood T cell repertoires in COVID-19. The assay was immunoSEQ multiplex PCR, and TCRdb's table has in-frame clones only and misses some. The sample carries some 260,000 clones, about 88% recorded once. The material sequenced was PBMCs or T cells enriched from blood (not recorded which). These receptors came from a man aged 25 to 45 with acute COVID-19.

The V and J genes are TRBV19 and TRBJ2-5; D might be TRBD1 (6 bases). The length of the CDR3 is 16 residues. Germline V gives CDR1 LNHDA, CDR2 SQIVND (reference sequence). V was trimmed by 5 bases and J by 6 bases, leaving 22 bases between them. The CDR3 DNA sequence: TGTGCCAGTAGTTCCTTGGGGGAGTCTGGGGGCAAGACCCAGTACTTC. Translating it yields CASSSLGESGGKTQYF.

V usage is TRBV25-1 and J usage is TRBJ1-1; no definite D call. Germline lookup yields CDR1 MGHDK and CDR2 SYGVNS. V was pared by 5 bases and J by 11 bases, with 18 bases between. The CDR3 runs to 13 residues. CDR3 sequence reads: CASSPRADPRAFF. As DNA, the CDR3 is TGTGCCAGCAGTCCGCGGGCGGACCCGAGGGCTTTCTTT. Full variable domain (rest looked up from reference TRBV25-1 and TRBJ1-1): EADIYQTPRYLVIGTGKKITLECSQTMGHDKMYWYQQDPGMELHLIHYSYGVNSTEKGDLSSESTVSRIRTEHFPLTLESARPSHTSQYLCASSPRADPRAFFGQGTRLTVV.

The V call is TRBV11-2, the J call TRBJ2-2, with D maybe TRBD2 (6 bases). The CDR3 loop spans 15 amino acids. The germline V gene has CDR1 SGHAT and CDR2 FQNNGV. V was pared by 5 bases and J by 3 bases, with 13 bases between. CDR3 sequence (DNA): TGTGCCAGCAGCCCCCTGGGACTTCACACCGGGGAGCTGTTTTTT. This encodes CASSPLGLHTGELFF. The whole variable domain, filled in from reference TRBV11-2 and TRBJ2-2, reads EAGVAQSPRYKIIEKRQSVAFWCNPISGHATLYWYQQILGQGPKLLIQFQNNGVVDDSQLPKDRFSAERLKGVDSTLKIQPAKLEDSAVYLCASSPLGLHTGELFFGEGSRLTVL.

V and J are TRBV28 and TRBJ1-2; TRBD1 matches 7 bases. The CDR3 sequence is 13 residues long. In germline, CDR1 is MDHEN, CDR2 SYDVKM. The ends lost 2 bases at V and 7 bases at J; junction bases unmatched: 4. As DNA, the CDR3 is TGTGCCAGCAGTTTAGGAGGGGGCAGTGGCTACACCTTC. It is translated as CASSLGGGSGYTF.

This clone was seen ten or more times. The rearrangement uses TRBV3-1 (or the pseudogene TRBV3-2) and TRBJ1-4; D call uncertain. Germline loops: CDR1 LGHDT, CDR2 YNNKEL (reference sequence). This CDR3 region has 12 residues. Trimming shortened V by 4 bases and J by 5 bases, and 5 bases separated the two germline ends. CDR3 DNA: TGTGCCAGCAGCCGGAGAAATGAAAAACTGTTTTTT. It is translated as CASSRRNEKLFF.

This chain joins TRBV18 and TRBJ1-1; TRBD1 aligns across 8 bases. With 1 base clipped from V and 2 bases from J, the junction kept 3 bases outside the gene matches. This CDR3 region has 15 residues. CDR1 and CDR2 from the germline V gene are KGHSH and LQKENI. CDR3 protein: CASSPRQGANTEAFF. The CDR3 DNA follows: TGTGCCAGCTCACCACGGCAGGGGGCAAACACTGAAGCTTTCTTT.

The rearrangement links TRBV30 to TRBJ2-3; TRBD2 matches 12 bases. CDR3 length equals 17 residues. The ends lost 3 bases at V and 0 bases at J; junction bases unmatched: 7. Germline CDR1 is GTSNPN and CDR2 is SVGIG (reference sequence). CDR3 DNA: TGTGCCTGGAGACGGGCCGGACTAGCGGGAAGCACAGATACGCAGTATTTT. Translating it yields CAWRRAGLAGSTDTQYF.

In its sample, this clone was seen a few times. The chain employs TRBV7-3 and TRBJ1-2; 7 nucleotides align to TRBD1. This CDR3 region has 13 residues. The V gene end was trimmed by 5 bases and the J gene end by 8 bases; junction bases not matched to a gene: 8. The V gene's germline CDR1 is SGHTA and CDR2 FQGTGA. In nucleotides, the CDR3 is TGTGCCAGCAGCCCCGGGGGACAGTCAGGCTACACCTTC. Its translation is CASSPGGQSGYTF.

This chain uses TRBV4-1 with TRBJ1-2; TRBD1 is a possible D gene (5 bases). Per the germline V gene, CDR1 is MGHRA and CDR2 is YSYEKL. Trimming took off 0 bases at V and 4 bases at J, with 15 bases between the two ends. This CDR3 region has 16 residues. CDR3 nucleotide sequence: TGCGCCAGCAGCCAAGATCGTGGGCAGGGAAGCTATGGCTACACCTTC. Its protein is CASSQDRGQGSYGYTF.

The chain joins TRBV19 to TRBJ2-3; no clear D. CDR1 is LNHDA, CDR2 SQIVND, per germline (reference sequence). Trimming removed 6 bases at V and 0 bases at J, with 10 bases between. This CDR3 has 14 residues. This chain's CDR3 is CASRGLTSTDTQYF. In DNA, the CDR3 is TGTGCCAGTAGGGGCCTTACTAGCACAGATACGCAGTATTTT.